This TCR beta chain was observed in a study of long-term antiretroviral therapy in people with HIV. Study context: In the earliest collections, sampling predates the 2015 immediate-ART recommendation by about a decade.

Regarding the study as a whole: Dominance of pre-ART expanded clones persisted, fluctuating and often declining after ART.

A v3.0 immunoSEQ assay was performed at survey level. Clones were read by immunoSEQ multiplex PCR, and TCRdb kept only the in-frame ones, dropping some. Here the sample spans about 34,000 clones, roughly 87% being singletons. Concerning this clone: What it binds is not known.

This TCR was sampled from a man aged 18 to 29 with HIV. The sample was unsorted PBMCs, taken 1.1 years after starting antiretroviral therapy.

The CDR3 is CASSLAAQVYEQYF. The CDR3 nucleotides read TGTGCCAGCAGCTTGGCTGCACAGGTCTACGAGCAGTACTTC. The rearrangement joins TRBV5-6 to TRBJ2-7; maybe TRBD1 (5 bases). V dropped 0 bases and J dropped 3 bases, with 10 bases sitting between them. CDR3 length equals 14 residues. In germline, CDR1 is SGHDT, CDR2 YYEEEE.